The 16 T cell receptor beta chains reported below all come from one sample, sequenced in a study of graft-versus-host responses after intestinal transplantation. The repertoire was sequenced with immunoSEQ multiplex PCR; TCRdb's copy has only in-frame clones and lacks some. Among roughly 60,000 clones, around 91% were seen once, and the ten largest hold more than 2.5%. The source material was PBMCs, sampled about 120 days after intestinal transplantation. All receptors derive from a human patient who received an intestinal transplant, so some T cells may come from the graft donor.

V is TRBV28 and J is TRBJ1-3; D may be TRBD1 (6 bases). CDR3 length equals 15 residues. Trimming took off 6 bases at V and 0 bases at J, with 12 bases between the two ends. Germline values: CDR1 MDHEN, CDR2 SYDVKM. CDR3 region: CASSTWTASGNTIYF. DNA of the CDR3: TGTGCCAGCAGCACTTGGACAGCCTCTGGAAACACCATATATTTT.

This chain connects TRBV4-1 to TRBJ1-1, with no clear D. From germline, CDR1 is MGHRA and CDR2 YSYEKL. Trimming took 7 bases from V and 0 from J, leaving 12 bases between them. This CDR3 contains 14 residues. CDR3 bases: TGCGCCAGCACCCTGGGCACCATGAACACTGAAGCTTTCTTT. Translating it yields CASTLGTMNTEAFF.

The chain has TRBV9 and TRBJ2-3, with D perhaps being TRBD1 or TRBD2 (5 bases each). V lost 3 bases to trimming and J lost 3 bases, with 14 bases between them. This CDR3 region has 15 residues. Germline CDR1 and CDR2: SGDLS and YYNGEE. CDR3 nucleotide sequence: TGTGCCAGCAGCGAGAGGGGCAGAGGGACAGATACGCAGTATTTT. Translating it yields CASSERGRGTDTQYF.

This clone has only one observation. The chain uses TRBV2 and TRBJ2-7; D remains unclear. Germline V gene lookup returns CDR1 SNHLY and CDR2 FYNNEI. CDR3 length: 16 amino acids. V shed 6 bases and J shed 2 bases, with 20 bases lying between them. The DNA of the CDR3 is TGTGCCAGCAGGCCCATTGGGTGGGAATCCACCTACGAGCAGTACTTC. Its protein is CASRPIGWESTYEQYF.

CDR3 in DNA: TGTGCCACCAGCAGAGATTTCGCAGTCGGCATTCAGTACTTC. Residues: CATSRDFAVGIQYF. V and J are TRBV15 and TRBJ2-4; D ambiguous. The CDR3 spans 14 residues. From germline, CDR1 is LNHNV and CDR2 YYDKDF (reference sequence). V lost 0 bases to trimming and J lost 9 bases, with 12 bases between them.

The chain links TRBV28 to TRBJ2-5; 7 nucleotides align to TRBD1. V trimming: 6 bases; J trimming: 4 bases; junction bases outside the gene matches: 11. The germline V gene has CDR1 MDHEN and CDR2 SYDVKM. This CDR3 has 15 residues. The CDR3 DNA reads TGTGCCAGCAGCCCCCTTAAGGGGGCGGGAGAGACCCAGTACTTC. This encodes CASSPLKGAGETQYF.

The gene calls are TRBV10-2 and TRBJ2-5; 9 bases map to TRBD2. Gene TRBJ2-7 matches the end of the DNA better, so the J call may be wrong. This CDR3 is built from 14 residues. Germline V gene sequence: CDR1 WSHSY, CDR2 SAAADI. CDR3 residues: CASSDMAGGYEQYF. The CDR3 DNA follows: TGCGCCAGCAGTGACATGGCGGGAGGGTACGAGCAGTACTTC.

V is TRBV15 and J is TRBJ2-7; no clear D. The CDR3 is 17 residues long. Germline CDR1 and CDR2: LNHNV and YYDKDF (reference sequence). The germline V and J ends were trimmed by 0 bases and 4 bases, with 19 bases remaining between them. Here the CDR3 reads CATSRDRANAFVYEQYF. CDR3 bases: TGTGCCACCAGCAGAGATCGGGCCAATGCCTTTGTATACGAGCAGTACTTC. Full variable domain (missing parts from reference TRBV15 and TRBJ2-7): DAMVIQNPRYQVTQFGKPVTLSCSQTLNHNVMYWYQQKSSQAPKLLFHYYDKDFNNEADTPDNFQSRRPNTSFCFLDIRSPGLGDTAMYLCATSRDRANAFVYEQYFGPGTRLTVT.

The J gene is TRBJ1-5, the V gene TRBV19, with D perhaps matching TRBD1 (5 bases). V was shortened by 1 base and J by 7 bases, with 14 bases between the two germline ends. Germline CDR1 is LNHDA and CDR2 is SQIVND (reference sequence). The CDR3 extends over 15 amino acids. This chain's CDR3 is CASSIAGGSSQPQHF. CDR3 nucleotides: TGTGCCAGTAGTATAGCCGGGGGAAGTAGCCAGCCCCAGCATTTT.

V is TRBV4-1 and J is TRBJ2-1; D perhaps matches TRBD2 (6 bases). Trimming took off 3 bases at V and 9 bases at J, with 15 bases between the two ends. This CDR3 comprises 14 residues. Germline V gene data show CDR1 as MGHRA and CDR2 as YSYEKL. For the CDR3, the DNA is TGCGCCAGCAGCCAGAACCTCCTTAGCGGTGAGCAGTTCTTC. Translation: CASSQNLLSGEQFF.

The chain couples TRBV27 to TRBJ2-1; no reliable D call. The length of the CDR3 is 15 residues. The V end lost 4 bases, the J end lost 5 bases, and 15 bases lay between the germline ends. The germline gives CDR1 MNHEY, CDR2 SMNVEV (reference sequence). The CDR3, as DNA: TGTGCCAGCAGTTATTTAGGGCCTCGTGACAATGAGCAGTTCTTC. The encoded protein is CASSYLGPRDNEQFF.

V and J are TRBV6-4 and TRBJ2-7, with D maybe TRBD2 (6 bases). Germline V gene lookup returns CDR1 MRHNA and CDR2 SNTAGT. The ends were cut back, 5 bases at V and 3 bases at J, with 11 bases in the middle. The CDR3 is 13 residues long. CDR3 sequence: CASSRELGYEQYF. CDR3 DNA: TGTGCCAGCAGTCGGGAGTTAGGCTACGAGCAGTACTTC.

The chain employs TRBV18 and TRBJ1-5; a possible D gene is TRBD1 (6 bases). CDR1 and CDR2 from the germline V gene are KGHSH and LQKENI. V lost 2 bases to trimming and J lost 3 bases, with 11 bases between them. This CDR3 contains 15 residues. The CDR3 spells CASSPSPGDNQPQHF. The CDR3 region has the DNA TGTGCCAGCTCACCATCTCCAGGGGACAATCAGCCCCAGCATTTT.

The V call is TRBV2, the J call TRBJ1-5, with D maybe TRBD1 (5 bases). The CDR3 sequence is 15 residues long. V shed 6 bases and J shed 0 bases, with 12 bases lying between them. Per the germline V gene, CDR1 is SNHLY and CDR2 is FYNNEI. CDR3 coding DNA: TGTGCCAGCAGGGGAGGGGTGTATAGCAATCAGCCCCAGCATTTT. Its translation: CASRGGVYSNQPQHF.

Concerning this clone itself: This is likely a read error, given that the CDR3 carries no conserved phenylalanine or tryptophan at its end. The J gene is TRBJ2-7, the V gene TRBV27; 9 nucleotides match TRBD1. The CDR3 length is 14 residues. The V segment lost 4 bases and the J segment 2 bases; nucleotides outside the gene matches: 3. Germline assignment: CDR1 MNHEY and CDR2 SMNVEV (reference sequence). The CDR3 region is CASSSTGGAYEQYS. The CDR3 region has the DNA TGTGCCAGCAGTTCTACAGGGGGCGCCTACGAGCAGTACTCC.

The chain recombines TRBV5-1 with TRBJ2-7; 7 bases fit TRBD2. Germline values: CDR1 SGHRS, CDR2 YFSETQ. Trimming removed 4 bases from V and 3 bases from J; junction bases left unmatched: 4. CDR3 length: 13 residues. The CDR3 loop reads CASSRTSVYEQYF. The CDR3 DNA follows: TGCGCCAGCAGCAGAACTAGCGTCTACGAGCAGTACTTC.